The entry that follows covers one T cell receptor beta chain sequence. This sample was included in a study of CD4+ T cells in melanoma. The V gene's germline CDR1 is SGHAT and CDR2 FQNNGV. The CDR3 extends over 12 amino acids. V shed 4 bases and J shed 3 bases, with 7 bases lying between them. Here immunoSEQ multiplex PCR was the method, and the copy in TCRdb shows in-frame clones only, minus some. The sample consists of approximately 47,000 clones, 85% to 90% of them appearing once. The sequence was obtained from a human donor with melanoma. The chain has TRBV11-2 and TRBJ2-7, with no clear D. The material sequenced was peripheral blood. CDR3 protein: CASSYYSYEQYF. The CDR3 DNA reads as TGTGCCAGCAGCTATTATAGCTACGAGCAGTACTTC.